What follows are 2 T cell receptor beta chains derived from one specimen sequenced in a study of blood T cell repertoires in COVID-19. The method was immunoSEQ multiplex PCR; TCRdb's version includes in-frame clones alone and lacks a portion of them. The sample consists of 140,000 or so clones, 89% of them appearing once. The sequencing sample was made of peripheral blood. The origin of the receptors is a human donor in a cohort sampled during active COVID-19.

The chain is built from TRBV7-2 and TRBJ2-7, with 8 bases lining up with TRBD2. Germline values: CDR1 SGHTA, CDR2 FQGNSA. This CDR3 contains 14 residues. The ends lost 5 bases at V and 6 bases at J; junction bases unmatched: 9. CDR3 sequence reads: CASSPSGGWGEQYF. The CDR3 DNA follows: TGTGCCAGCAGCCCGAGCGGGGGTTGGGGCGAGCAGTACTTC.

The chain uses TRBV6-1 and TRBJ1-4; no definite D call. CDR1 is MNHNS and CDR2 is SASEGT in the germline V gene. The CDR3 consists of 14 residues. Trimming stripped 2 bases from V and 7 bases from J, with 11 bases between. Written as DNA, the CDR3 is TGTGCCAGCAGTGAACCTGGGCGTGGTGAAAAACTGTTTTTT. Translated, it gives CASSEPGRGEKLFF.